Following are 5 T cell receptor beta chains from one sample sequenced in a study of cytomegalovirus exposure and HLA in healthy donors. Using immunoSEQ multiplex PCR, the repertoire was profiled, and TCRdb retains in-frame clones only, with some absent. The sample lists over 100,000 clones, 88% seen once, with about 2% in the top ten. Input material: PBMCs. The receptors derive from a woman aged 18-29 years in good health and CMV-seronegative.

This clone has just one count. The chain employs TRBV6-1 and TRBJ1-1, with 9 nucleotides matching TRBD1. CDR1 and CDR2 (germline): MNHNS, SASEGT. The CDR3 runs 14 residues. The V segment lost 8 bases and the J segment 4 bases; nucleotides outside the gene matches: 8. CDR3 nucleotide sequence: TGTGCCAGCTACCCCACGACAGGGGGCACTGAAGCTTTCTTT. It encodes CASYPTTGGTEAFF.

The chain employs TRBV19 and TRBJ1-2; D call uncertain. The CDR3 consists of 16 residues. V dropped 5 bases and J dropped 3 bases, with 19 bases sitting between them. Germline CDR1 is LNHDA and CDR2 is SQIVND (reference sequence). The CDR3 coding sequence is TGTGCCAGTAGTTATCTTCCGCGCTCTCGGGACTATGGCTACACCTTC. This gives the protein CASSYLPRSRDYGYTF.

The CDR3 DNA reads as TGTGCCAGCAGCGCTACAGGGACCGGGGAGCTGTTTTTT. Its protein is CASSATGTGELFF. The rearrangement links TRBV6-4 to TRBJ2-2, with D possibly TRBD1 on 6 matching bases. Germline assignment: CDR1 MRHNA and CDR2 SNTAGT. V shed 6 bases and J shed 5 bases, with 10 bases lying between them. CDR3 length: 13 residues.

The DNA for the CDR3 is TGTGCCAGCAGCTTAGATTGGGGCCGCAATCAGCCCCAGCATTTT. Translation: CASSLDWGRNQPQHF. V is TRBV7-8 and J is TRBJ1-5, with D possibly being TRBD1 (5 bases). Trimming shortened V by 1 base and J by 2 bases, and 9 bases separated the two germline ends. The germline gives CDR1 SGHVS, CDR2 FQNEAQ. CDR3 length equals 15 residues.

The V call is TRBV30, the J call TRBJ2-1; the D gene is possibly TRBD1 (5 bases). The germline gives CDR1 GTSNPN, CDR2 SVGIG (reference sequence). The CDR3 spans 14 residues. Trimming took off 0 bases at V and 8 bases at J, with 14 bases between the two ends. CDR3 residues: CAWSVGGARDEQFF. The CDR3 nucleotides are TGTGCCTGGAGTGTTGGTGGGGCTCGGGATGAGCAGTTCTTC.